This TCR beta chain was identified during a study of vaccination and CD4 T cells after COVID-19. Across the whole study: Six men and four women formed the convalescents, two being Hispanic.

Noted treatment: approximately 11-day PBMC culture with coronavirus spike peptide pools or control peptides (ViraFEST assay). ViraFEST sequenced TCRs after peptide-pool expansion of antigen-specific T cells. IL-2 at about 9.1 IU/ml and peptide pools at roughly 10 ug/ml were added to PBMCs cultured at roughly 2 million per well. For this clonotype: Its target is unknown.

Cultured CD4+ T-cell DNA underwent Oncomine TCR Beta short-read sequencing. TCRdb processed the PCR reads anew with MiXCR; each CDR3 protein has one entry. The sample yields fewer than 20,000 distinct CDR3 sequences, approximately 52% seen once. This CDR3 has 14 amino acids. Germline V lookup: CDR1 MNHNS, CDR2 SASEGT. The junction had 1 base not matched to a gene; V was cut back by 2 bases and J by 4 bases. This chain joins TRBV6-1 and TRBJ2-5, with 10 bases identical to TRBD2. The material sequenced was CD4+ T cells from blood, cultured in vitro. The receptor was isolated from a human donor who had recovered from COVID-19. The CDR3 spells CASSERLAGETQYF. The CDR3, as DNA: TGTGCCAGCAGTGAACGACTAGCGGGAGAGACCCAGTACTTC.